This T cell receptor (beta chain) derives from a study of chemoradiotherapy in HPV16-positive cancers. The wider study: Two HPV16-positive patients' cells yielded candidate HPV-specific clones and common motifs.

Study outcomes and limitations: Only two HPV16-positive patients supplied the functional HPV-specificity definition. For HPV16-positive patients, expanding HPV-responsive T cells associated with longer recurrence-free survival. Candidate HPV-specific clones and E7-related TCR motifs grew in tumor during treatment.

As for this clone: Its specificity is not known.

TCRdb keeps only in-frame clones here, not all; method: immunoSEQ multiplex PCR. The sample includes over 30,000 clones, about 80% of them seen just once. Germline V gene data show CDR1 as WSHSY and CDR2 as SAAADI. The CDR3 sequence is 15 residues long. V was clipped by 4 bases and J by 6 bases; unmatched bases: 4. The chain employs TRBV10-2 and TRBJ2-1; 12 bases are a match to TRBD2. The clonotype comes from a human donor with HPV-associated anogenital cancer. This specimen consisted of blood, obtained from a patient who underwent chemoradiotherapy. CDR3 nucleotides: TGCGCCAGCAGTGCTAGCGGGGGGGCCTCCAATGAGCAGTTCTTC. Protein product: CASSASGGASNEQFF.